Each of the 11 T cell receptor beta chains below was sequenced from the same sample in a study of T cell repertoires in cytomegalovirus infection. TCRdb called the reads again in MiXCR, with one record for every CDR3 protein. The sample lists tens of thousands of distinct CDR3 sequences, approximately 43% seen once, with over 90% in the top ten. For these TCRs, the target antigens are not known. The material was CD8+ T cells from cultured PBMCs, obtained from culture after CMV antigen stimulation. The receptors shown here come from a human donor in good health (CMV status not recorded). Some clones in this sample may be carry-over from other donors' samples.

This clonotype was detected a few times. The chain couples TRBV5-6 to TRBJ1-1; D perhaps matches TRBD1 (5 bases). CDR1 SGHDT and CDR2 YYEEEE come from the germline V gene. V shed 2 bases and J shed 7 bases, with 15 bases lying between them. This CDR3 has 14 residues. This CDR3 is CASSFGQGQFEAFF. The CDR3 DNA follows: TGTGCCAGCAGCTTCGGGCAGGGCCAGTTTGAAGCTTTCTTT.

The V and J genes are TRBV13 and TRBJ2-1; TRBD1 aligns across 8 bases. The CDR3 spans 15 residues. Germline V gives CDR1 PRHDT, CDR2 FYEKMQ (reference sequence). V lost 3 bases and J lost 0; bases outside the gene matches: 1. The CDR3 DNA sequence: TGTGCCAGCAGCTTTACAGGGGGCTCCTACAATGAGCAGTTCTTC. This translates into CASSFTGGSYNEQFF.

The J gene is TRBJ1-2, the V gene TRBV7-6; possibly TRBD1 for D (6 bases). Trimming shortened V by 4 bases and J by 1 base, and 10 bases separated the two germline ends. This CDR3 is built from 14 residues. CDR1 and CDR2 from the germline V gene are SGHVS and FNYEAQ. The CDR3 loop is CASSSPDSNYGYTF. The CDR3 nucleotides read TGTGCCAGCAGCTCGCCGGACAGTAACTATGGCTACACCTTC.

Many counts were recorded for this clonotype. V gene TRBV7-8 combines with J gene TRBJ1-1; 8 bases are shared with TRBD1. The CDR3 consists of 18 residues. Trimming removed 0 bases from V and 1 base from J; junction bases left unmatched: 10. The germline V gene encodes CDR1 SGHVS and CDR2 FQNEAQ. Here the CDR3 DNA reads TGTGCCAGCAGCTTAGCCGTTCCGGGACAGGAGGGGAACACTGAAGCTTTCTTT. Its protein product is CASSLAVPGQEGNTEAFF. Full variable domain (remainder filled in from reference TRBV7-8 and TRBJ1-1): GAGVSQSPRYKVAKRGQDVALRCDPISGHVSLFWYQQALGQGPEFLTYFQNEAQLDKSGLPSDRFFAERPEGSVSTLKIQRTQQEDSAVYLCASSLAVPGQEGNTEAFFGQGTRLTVV.

J is TRBJ2-7 and V is TRBV12-3 or TRBV12-4; D possibly corresponds to TRBD2 (5 bases). Trimming removed 4 bases at V and 5 bases at J, with 6 bases between. CDR3 length: 11 residues. For the CDR3, the DNA is TGTGCCAGCAGTTACGGGGACGAGCAGTACTTC. It is translated as CASSYGDEQYF.

The V gene is TRBV27, the J gene TRBJ1-6; 7 nucleotides line up with TRBD1. J lost 10 bases, V lost 7 bases, and 16 bases had no gene match. The CDR3 is made up of 16 amino acids. Germline assignment: CDR1 MNHEY and CDR2 SMNVEV (reference sequence). In DNA form, the CDR3 reads TGTGCCAGCACCTTCGGGGGGGGTCAGGGGGACTCACCCCTCCACTTT. Protein sequence: CASTFGGGQGDSPLHF.

This chain joins TRBV7-9 and TRBJ2-1; 8 bases agree with TRBD1. V shed 2 bases, J shed 2 bases, and the junction held 2 bases outside the gene matches. There are 15 residues in the CDR3. CDR1 and CDR2 (germline): SEHNR, FQNEAQ (reference sequence). The chain's CDR3 is CASSLSRGPYNEQFF. The DNA for the CDR3 is TGTGCCAGCAGCTTATCCAGGGGGCCCTACAATGAGCAGTTCTTC.

The chain employs TRBV7-9 and TRBJ2-7, with 12 bases lining up with TRBD2. V was pared by 3 bases and J by 0 bases, with 3 bases of the junction left unmatched. Germline V lookup: CDR1 SEHNR, CDR2 FQNEAQ (reference sequence). The CDR3 consists of 16 residues. As DNA, the CDR3 is TGTGCCAGCAGCTTTACTAGCGGGAGGACCTCCTACGAGCAGTACTTC. Protein: CASSFTSGRTSYEQYF.

This clonotype was seen only a few times. V is TRBV12-5 and J is TRBJ2-5, with 9 nucleotides matching TRBD2. The V and J ends lost 0 bases and 4 bases, in that order; junction bases with no gene match: 6. CDR1 and CDR2 from the germline V gene are LGHNT and FRNRAP. The CDR3 length is 16 residues. The CDR3 DNA sequence: TGTGCTAGTGGTTTGGTCGAGGCGGGAGGGGGAGAGACCCAGTACTTC. Translation gives CASGLVEAGGGETQYF.

This clonotype has a handful of counts. The chain employs TRBV7-3 and TRBJ1-2; maybe TRBD1 (6 bases). Trimming pared 8 bases from V and 8 bases from J, leaving 24 bases between. The CDR3 totals 15 residues. CDR1 is SGHTA and CDR2 is FQGTGA in the germline V gene. CDR3 loop: CASFGAGEGGNGYTF. The DNA for the CDR3 is TGTGCCAGCTTCGGGGCAGGGGAAGGAGGAAACGGCTACACCTTC.

The chain couples TRBV2 to TRBJ2-4; 13 nucleotides agree with TRBD2. From germline, CDR1 is SNHLY and CDR2 FYNNEI. This CDR3 comprises 15 residues. The J segment lost 8 bases and the V segment lost 4 bases, leaving 5 bases of the junction unmatched. The CDR3 region has the DNA TGTGCCAGCAGTGGACTAGCGGGAGGCAGCGACATTCAGTACTTC. It codes for CASSGLAGGSDIQYF.